These 27 T cell receptor beta chains were all obtained from the same sample, sequenced in a study of shared clonotypes between healthy human individuals. The table came from immunoSEQ multiplex PCR; TCRdb's copy has only in-frame clones and leaves some out. The repertoire has about 1 million clones, about 75% of them found once; the top ten carry approximately 1.5%. Sequenced input: memory CD4+ T cells sorted from blood. Subset specified: CD45RA-negative fraction. Source of these receptors: a man between 18 and 35 years old in good health.

A few counts support this clone. This chain's CDR3 is CASSPFLAGGNAAQYF. The CDR3 DNA is TGTGCCAGCAGCCCTTTCTTAGCGGGGGGGAACGCTGCGCAGTATTTT. The chain is built from TRBV11-2 and TRBJ2-3; TRBD2 matches at 11 bases. The CDR3 runs to 16 residues. V trimming: 5 bases; J trimming: 10 bases; junction bases outside the gene matches: 14. The V gene's germline CDR1 is SGHAT and CDR2 FQNNGV.

Of note for this clone: The sample holds other DNA sequences that translate to the same CDR3. For the CDR3, the DNA is TGTGCCAGCAGCGCAGGCGAGGGGACTGAAGCTTTCTTT. Amino acid sequence: CASSAGEGTEAFF. The V and J genes are TRBV2 and TRBJ1-1; perhaps TRBD1 as D (5 bases). Germline CDR1 and CDR2: SNHLY and FYNNEI. Trimming shortened V by 6 bases and J by 5 bases, and 13 bases separated the two germline ends. The length of the CDR3 is 13 residues.

J is TRBJ2-3 and V is TRBV30; 7 nucleotides align to TRBD2. The CDR3 runs to 15 residues. J was trimmed by 1 base and V by 0 bases; bases with no gene match: 4. From germline, CDR1 is GTSNPN and CDR2 SVGIG (reference sequence). Here the CDR3 DNA reads TGTGCCTGGAGTGTCAAGGCGGGGGGCACAGATACGCAGTATTTT. This codes for CAWSVKAGGTDTQYF.

This chain links TRBV5-1 with TRBJ1-1; no definite D call. Germline CDR1 and CDR2: SGHRS and YFSETQ. Trimming stripped 5 bases from V and 0 bases from J, with 8 bases between. The CDR3 contains 13 residues. The CDR3 nucleotides read TGCGCCAGCAGGGTTGGATTGAACACTGAAGCTTTCTTT. Protein sequence: CASRVGLNTEAFF.

Note on this clone: This likely comes from a read error, as the CDR3 has no conserved phenylalanine or tryptophan at its end. The chain uses TRBV2 and TRBJ1-1; D possibly corresponds to TRBD1 (5 bases). This CDR3 has 12 amino acids. The germline V gene has CDR1 SNHLY and CDR2 FYNNEI. V shed 5 bases and J shed 8 bases, with 12 bases lying between them. In nucleotides, the CDR3 is TGTGCCAGCAGTAACGGGGGGTACGAAGCTTTCCTT. Translation gives CASSNGGYEAFL.

Of note for this clone: Other DNA sequences in this sample translate to the same CDR3. V usage is TRBV6-5 and J usage is TRBJ1-1; 8 bases fit TRBD1. The CDR3 extends over 14 amino acids. Germline CDR1 MNHEY, CDR2 SVGAGI. Germline trimming cut 6 bases from V and 4 bases from J; bases unmatched to any gene: 7. This CDR3 is CASSLTGDGTEAFF. The DNA of the CDR3 is TGTGCCAGCAGCTTGACAGGGGATGGCACTGAAGCTTTCTTT.

This clone was detected only a few times. V and J are TRBV7-3 and TRBJ2-2; the match to TRBD2 covers 8 bases. This CDR3 contains 12 residues. The ends lost 8 bases at V and 4 bases at J; junction bases unmatched: 0. Germline V lookup: CDR1 SGHTA, CDR2 FQGTGA. CDR3 amino acids: CASGTSTGELFF. CDR3 in DNA: TGTGCCAGCGGGACTAGCACCGGGGAGCTGTTTTTT. The variable domain in full, completed from reference TRBV7-3 and TRBJ2-2, reads GAGVSQTPSNKVTEKGKYVELRCDPISGHTALYWYRQSLGQGPEFLIYFQGTGAADDSGLPNDRFFAVRPEGSVSTLKIQRTERGDSAVYLCASGTSTGELFFGEGSRLTVL.

This clone showed up just a few times. The genes are TRBV2 and TRBJ1-2; D gene unclear. Germline lookup yields CDR1 SNHLY and CDR2 FYNNEI. CDR3 length: 14 residues. Trimming took off 6 bases at V and 2 bases at J, with 13 bases between the two ends. CDR3: CASSHPRSNYGYTF. The CDR3 DNA follows: TGTGCCAGCAGCCATCCAAGAAGCAACTATGGCTACACCTTC.

The chain couples TRBV4-2 to TRBJ2-6, with 9 bases aligning to TRBD1. The junction had 7 bases not matched to a gene; V was cut back by 4 bases and J by 0 bases. The CDR3 sequence is 18 residues long. Germline CDR1 is LGHNA and CDR2 is YNFKEQ. The DNA of the CDR3 is TGTGCCAGCAGCCGAGAAGGGACAGGGCCCTCTGGGGCCAACGTCCTGACTTTC. It codes for CASSREGTGPSGANVLTF.

The J gene is TRBJ2-7, the V gene TRBV4-3; weak D call: TRBD2 (5 bases). V was pared by 4 bases and J by 3 bases, with 10 bases between. CDR3 length: 13 amino acids. The V gene's germline CDR1 is LGHNA and CDR2 YSLEER. CDR3 bases: TGCGCCAGCAGCCCGGACTCAGACTACGAGCAGTACTTC. This translates into CASSPDSDYEQYF.

This chain links TRBV7-2 with TRBJ2-1; D unclear. CDR1 is SGHTA, CDR2 FQGNSA, per germline. The length of the CDR3 is 15 residues. V was pared by 0 bases and J by 0 bases, with 6 bases between. In DNA, the CDR3 is TGTGCCAGCAGCTTAGCCCATAGCTCCTACAATGAGCAGTTCTTC. Protein: CASSLAHSSYNEQFF.

This clone showed up just once. The chain joins TRBV4-1 to TRBJ2-1; D is perhaps TRBD1 (5 bases). V lost 0 bases, J lost 12 bases, and 15 bases lay in between. This CDR3 has 14 residues. CDR1 MGHRA and CDR2 YSYEKL come from the germline V gene. The CDR3 reads CASSQDPQGRTQFF. The CDR3 nucleotides read TGCGCCAGCAGCCAAGACCCCCAGGGTCGTACGCAGTTCTTC.

The genes are TRBV11-2 and TRBJ1-1; 7 bases map to TRBD1. The CDR3 is made up of 13 amino acids. Germline CDR1 reads SGHAT; CDR2 reads FQNNGV. With 5 bases clipped from V and 4 bases from J, the junction kept 4 bases outside the gene matches. CDR3 amino acids: CASSHDRVTEAFF. As DNA, the CDR3 is TGTGCCAGCAGCCACGACAGGGTCACTGAAGCTTTCTTT.

V gene TRBV28 combines with J gene TRBJ2-4, with a weak D call TRBD2 (6 bases). The germline V gene encodes CDR1 MDHEN and CDR2 SYDVKM. V lost 4 bases and J 15 bases, leaving 19 bases between the germline ends. The CDR3 has 13 residues. CDR3 nucleotide sequence: TGTGCCAGCAGTTCATCCCCCCCGGGGGTTGGGTACTTC. Translating it yields CASSSSPPGVGYF.

The rearrangement uses TRBV5-1 and TRBJ2-5, with 11 nucleotides matching TRBD2. Germline V gene sequence: CDR1 SGHRS, CDR2 YFSETQ. This CDR3 comprises 17 residues. V dropped 3 bases and J dropped 5; count of bases not matched to a gene: 12. CDR3 protein: CASSSLAGGGKGETQYF. The CDR3 DNA sequence: TGCGCCAGCAGCTCCCTAGCGGGGGGCGGGAAGGGGGAGACCCAGTACTTC.

This clone appeared once. The CDR3, as DNA: TGTGCCAGCAGTACAAACGGGAGGGGAAAGGGGTACACTGAAGCTTTCTTT. This gives the protein CASSTNGRGKGYTEAFF. The rearrangement uses TRBV28 and TRBJ1-1; D is perhaps TRBD1 (5 bases). Germline V gene sequence: CDR1 MDHEN, CDR2 SYDVKM. V lost 5 bases and J 3 bases, leaving 22 bases between the germline ends. The CDR3 is 17 residues long.

A remark on this clone: Other DNA sequences within the sample encode an identical CDR3. The V gene is TRBV7-2, the J gene TRBJ2-2; D is unresolved. Per germline, CDR1 SGHTA and CDR2 FQGNSA. The CDR3 consists of 13 residues. Between the trimmed V and J ends, which lost 1 base and 5 bases, there was a span of 5 bases. The CDR3 region has the DNA TGTGCCAGCAGCTTAGAAGGAACCGGGGAGCTGTTTTTT. Its translation: CASSLEGTGELFF.

The V and J genes are TRBV5-1 and TRBJ2-3; 16 bases are shared with TRBD2. The J segment lost 3 bases and the V segment lost 4 bases, leaving 11 bases of the junction unmatched. This CDR3 contains 19 residues. Germline V gene lookup returns CDR1 SGHRS and CDR2 YFSETQ. The CDR3 bases are TGCGCCAGCAGCCTCGGGACTAGCGGGGGGGCCCGTGGGACAGATACGCAGTATTTT. Its translation is CASSLGTSGGARGTDTQYF.

The chain joins TRBV19 to TRBJ2-2, with TRBD1 matching over 10 bases. The CDR3 length is 15 residues. V was clipped by 5 bases and J by 6 bases; unmatched bases: 6. CDR1 is LNHDA, CDR2 SQIVND, per germline (reference sequence). CDR3 residues: CASSSGQGTAGELFF. CDR3 sequence (DNA): TGTGCCAGTAGTTCGGGACAGGGGACCGCCGGGGAGCTGTTTTTT.

The V gene is TRBV7-6, the J gene TRBJ1-1; possibly TRBD1 for D (5 bases). Per the germline V gene, CDR1 is SGHVS and CDR2 is FNYEAQ. This CDR3 region has 14 residues. V lost 3 bases to trimming and J lost 4 bases, with 12 bases between them. CDR3 sequence reads: CASSFTGYITEAFF. The DNA of the CDR3 is TGTGCCAGCAGCTTTACAGGTTATATCACTGAAGCTTTCTTT.

The rearrangement joins TRBV5-1 to TRBJ2-2; 7 bases match TRBD1. This CDR3 spans 15 amino acids. Germline V gene sequence: CDR1 SGHRS, CDR2 YFSETQ. V trimming: 4 bases; J trimming: 6 bases; junction bases outside the gene matches: 9. CDR3: CASSPDRVGPGELFF. CDR3 DNA: TGCGCCAGCAGCCCCGACAGGGTAGGACCCGGGGAGCTGTTTTTT.

This clone was counted many times. This sequence joins TRBV18 and TRBJ2-1; 8 nucleotides agree with TRBD1. Trimming cost V 1 base and J 2 bases; bases outside gene matches: 7. CDR1 KGHSH and CDR2 LQKENI come from the germline V gene. This CDR3 has 17 residues. In DNA, the CDR3 is TGTGCCAGCTCACCACGGGGCGGGACAGGAACCTACAATGAGCAGTTCTTC. Protein: CASSPRGGTGTYNEQFF.

The J gene is TRBJ2-2, the V gene TRBV7-8; tentatively, D is TRBD2 (5 bases). V was cut by 8 bases and J by 2 bases, with 21 bases left in between. The CDR3 runs 17 residues. Germline CDR1 reads SGHVS; CDR2 reads FQNEAQ. The CDR3 nucleotides read TGTGCCAGCTCGAGACCGCCTAGCAGACTCAACACCGGGGAGCTGTTTTTT. Translation: CASSRPPSRLNTGELFF.

The chain recombines TRBV6-1 with TRBJ1-1; 8 bases are a match to TRBD1. The CDR3 runs to 13 residues. Germline CDR1 is MNHNS and CDR2 is SASEGT. The V and J ends lost 2 bases and 8 bases, in that order; junction bases with no gene match: 4. The CDR3 nucleotides read TGTGCCAGCAGTGAATTACAGGGGGGGGAAGCTTTCTTT. Translating gives CASSELQGGEAFF.

Comment on this clone: Different DNA sequences within this sample yield the same CDR3. The gene calls are TRBV18 and TRBJ2-5, with 7 bases that match TRBD1. The CDR3 loop spans 13 amino acids. The junction had 3 bases not matched to a gene; V was cut back by 6 bases and J by 2 bases. From germline, CDR1 is KGHSH and CDR2 LQKENI. The CDR3 nucleotides read TGTGCCAGCTCGCCGGGACAGCAAGAGACCCAGTACTTC. It yields the protein CASSPGQQETQYF.

The chain has TRBV19 and TRBJ1-5; the D is unclear. The CDR3 sequence is 12 residues long. Trimming stripped 4 bases from V and 9 bases from J, with 10 bases between. Germline V lookup: CDR1 LNHDA, CDR2 SQIVND (reference sequence). CDR3 nucleotide sequence: TGTGCCAGTAGTAGAACTACCGGGCCCCAGCATTTT. Protein sequence: CASSRTTGPQHF.

A few counts support this clone. The rearrangement joins TRBV6-1 to TRBJ1-2; no clear D gene. V lost 2 bases and J 2 bases, leaving 12 bases between the germline ends. The CDR3 is 15 residues long. The germline CDR1 and CDR2 sequences are MNHNS and SASEGT. CDR3 in amino acids: CASSESWAGNYGYTF. CDR3 DNA: TGTGCCAGCAGTGAATCTTGGGCCGGGAACTATGGCTACACCTTC.